This TCR beta chain originates from a study of blood T cells in healthy people across ages. On this clonotype: Its antigen is as yet unknown.

Findings of the study overall: Correlation between TCR beta diversity and naive T cell percentage was strong. Per million T cells, TCR beta diversity dropped roughly linearly as age increased.

CDR3 size: 11 residues. Per the germline V gene, CDR1 is SEHNR and CDR2 is FQNEAQ (reference sequence). Combining a sample-barcoded 5' primer with a J-beta primer mix, a second PCR ran for roughly 7 to 11 cycles. TCRdb used MiXCR to reprocess the 5' RACE reads, holding one entry per CDR3 protein. The table shows about 560,000 distinct CDR3 sequences, with about 25% occurring only once. These sequences were also reported in another study, on T cells of mothers and their children. That report adds: A few healthy Caucasian mothers, along with their six children, served as the donors. In each mother, TCR beta CDR3 reads exceeded 8.5 million; in each child, they numbered some 3 million.

The sequence came from a boy aged 2 to 10 in good health. The V gene is TRBV7-9, the J gene TRBJ2-1; D uncertain. The DNA end is more similar to TRBJ2-5, so the J call may be wrong. The sequenced sample was blood. In DNA form, the CDR3 reads TGTGCCAGCAGGGCCGATTGGGCCCAGTACTTC. Residues: CASRADWAQYF.